This TCR beta chain was sequenced for a study of blood T cell repertoires in COVID-19. The table came from immunoSEQ multiplex PCR; TCRdb's copy has only in-frame clones and leaves some out. The sample has over 95,000 clones, approximately 84% seen once. Germline V gene lookup returns CDR1 LGHNA and CDR2 YNFKEQ. The CDR3 is 15 residues long. Trimming left V 0 bases short and J 0 bases short, with 6 bases between. The receptor comes from a woman in her fifties or sixties with acute or convalescent COVID-19. The chain carries TRBV4-2 and TRBJ1-5, with D unresolved. Material: peripheral blood. As DNA, the CDR3 is TGTGCCAGCAGCCAAGAACATAATAGCAATCAGCCCCAGCATTTT. It codes for CASSQEHNSNQPQHF.